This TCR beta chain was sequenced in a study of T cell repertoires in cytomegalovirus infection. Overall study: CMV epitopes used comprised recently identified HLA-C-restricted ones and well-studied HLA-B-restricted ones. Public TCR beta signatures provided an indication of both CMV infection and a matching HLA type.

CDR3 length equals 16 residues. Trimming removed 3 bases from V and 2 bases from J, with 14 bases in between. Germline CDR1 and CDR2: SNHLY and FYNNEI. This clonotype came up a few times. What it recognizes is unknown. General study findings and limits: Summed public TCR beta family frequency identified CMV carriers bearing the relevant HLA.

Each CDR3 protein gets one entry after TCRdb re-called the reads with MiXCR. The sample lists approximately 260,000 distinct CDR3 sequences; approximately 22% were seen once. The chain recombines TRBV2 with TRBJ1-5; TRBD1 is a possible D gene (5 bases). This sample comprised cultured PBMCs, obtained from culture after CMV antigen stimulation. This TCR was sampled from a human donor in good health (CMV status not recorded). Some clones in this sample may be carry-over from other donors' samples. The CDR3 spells CASSDPRQGRNQPQHF. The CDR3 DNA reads TGTGCCAGCAGTGATCCCAGGCAGGGCCGCAATCAGCCCCAGCATTTT.